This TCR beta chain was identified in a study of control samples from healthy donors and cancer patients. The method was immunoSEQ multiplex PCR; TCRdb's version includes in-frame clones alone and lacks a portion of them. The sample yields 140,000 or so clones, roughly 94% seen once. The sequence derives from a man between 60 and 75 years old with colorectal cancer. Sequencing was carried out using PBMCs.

Here the CDR3 reads CATGRGRETQYF. The CDR3 coding sequence is TGTGCCACCGGAAGGGGCCGGGAGACCCAGTACTTC. This chain uses TRBV15 with TRBJ2-5; D might be TRBD1 (5 bases). The CDR3 has 12 residues. V was trimmed by 8 bases and J by 5 bases, leaving 12 bases between them. Germline V gene sequence: CDR1 LNHNV, CDR2 YYDKDF (reference sequence).